This TCR beta chain was captured by sequencing in a study of cytomegalovirus exposure and HLA in healthy donors. J lost 4 bases, V lost 7 bases, and 5 bases had no gene match. This CDR3 has 13 amino acids. CDR1 and CDR2 (germline): MGHDK, SYGVNS. This clone was counted a single time. PCR amplification relied on 60 Vbeta primers (plus 13 Jbeta primers). Libraries were prepared by immunoSEQ multiplex PCR; TCRdb keeps only in-frame clonotypes and omits some of them. The sample carries 150,000 to 200,000 clones, about 88% recorded once. The sequencing input was PBMCs. The origin of this receptor is a girl under two years old in good health and CMV-seronegative. The chain carries TRBV25-1 and TRBJ2-5; TRBD1 agrees at 8 bases. The CDR3 here is CASNGGTGETQYF. The CDR3 DNA reads as TGTGCCAGCAATGGGGGGACAGGAGAGACCCAGTACTTC.